This TCR beta chain was observed in a study of PD-L1 blockade in urothelial cancer. Concerning this clone: The antigen is unknown.

As to time point: pretreatment peripheral blood. Study-level points and caveats: At 3 weeks on treatment, tumor-associated clones expanded more with durable benefit.

Spiking each PCR with synthetic TCR analog templates was performed. Sequencing was performed with immunoSEQ multiplex PCR; in TCRdb, only in-frame clones are kept and a portion is missing. In the table there are some 66,000 clones, around 86% of which are singletons. CDR1 is SGHTA, CDR2 FQGNSA, per germline. Trimming took off 1 base at V and 5 bases at J, with 14 bases between the two ends. The length of the CDR3 is 15 residues. The material sequenced was PBMCs, taken around atezolizumab (anti-PD-L1) treatment. The sequence came from a man aged 60-69 years with urothelial cancer. The rearrangement uses TRBV7-2 and TRBJ1-2; D may be TRBD1 (6 bases). CDR3 sequence (DNA): TGTGCCAGCAGCTTAGGGAGAGGGGACATTTATGGCTACACCTTC. This sequence encodes CASSLGRGDIYGYTF.